This TCR beta chain was identified during a study of T cell repertoires in cytomegalovirus infection. Study information: An indication of both CMV infection and matching HLA type came from public TCR beta signatures.

TCRdb itself ran the reads through MiXCR, one entry per CDR3 protein. The table records roughly 600,000 distinct CDR3 sequences, approximately 24% of them present only once. This CDR3 has 14 residues. Germline assignment: CDR1 DFQATT and CDR2 SNEGSKA (reference sequence). Losses at the gene ends were 6 bases for V and 1 base for J; bases not matched to a gene: 5. The sample comprised CD8+ T cells from PBMCs. The sequence was obtained from a human donor in good health (CMV status not recorded). Some clones in this sample may be carry-over from other donors' samples. The chain uses TRBV20-1 and TRBJ2-3; 9 nucleotides align to TRBD1. The CDR3 DNA follows: TGCAGTGCCAGGACAGGGGAAGGCACAGATACGCAGTATTTT. Its translation is CSARTGEGTDTQYF.